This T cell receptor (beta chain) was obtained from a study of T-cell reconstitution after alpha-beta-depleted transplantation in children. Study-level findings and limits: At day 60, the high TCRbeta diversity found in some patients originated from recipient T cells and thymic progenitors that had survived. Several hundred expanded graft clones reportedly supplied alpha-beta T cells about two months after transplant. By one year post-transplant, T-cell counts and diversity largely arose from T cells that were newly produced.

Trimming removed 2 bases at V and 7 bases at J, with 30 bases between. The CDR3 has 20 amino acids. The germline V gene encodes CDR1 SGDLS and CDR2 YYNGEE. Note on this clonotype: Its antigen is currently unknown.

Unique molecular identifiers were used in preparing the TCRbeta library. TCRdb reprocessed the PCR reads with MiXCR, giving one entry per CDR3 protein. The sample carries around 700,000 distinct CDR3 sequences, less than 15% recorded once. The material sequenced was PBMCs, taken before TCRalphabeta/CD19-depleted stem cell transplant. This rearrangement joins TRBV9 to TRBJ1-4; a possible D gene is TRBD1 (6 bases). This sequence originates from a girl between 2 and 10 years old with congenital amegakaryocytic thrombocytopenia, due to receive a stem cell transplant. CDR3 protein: CASSVGSLDSFTQGGEKLFF. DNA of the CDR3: TGTGCCAGCAGCGTTGGAAGTCTGGACTCTTTCACACAGGGTGGTGAAAAACTGTTTTTT.